This T cell receptor (beta chain) was identified during a study of T-cell memory formation after mild COVID-19. Study-wide results and caveats: Those CD4+ clones that contracted were mainly in CM and EM (CD8+ ones in EMRA). Clones that contracted from day 15 to 85 were balanced CD4/CD8, while later expanders leaned CD4+.

This clonotype has a handful of counts. Antigen unknown. TCRdb ran MiXCR on the 5' RACE reads and lists one entry per CDR3 protein. The sample contains a few hundred thousand distinct CDR3 sequences, 20% to 25% of which appear only once. Trimming cost V 0 bases and J 2 bases, with 9 bases left between them. Germline loops: CDR1 SGDLS, CDR2 YYNGEE. There are 15 residues in the CDR3. The clonotype originates from a man between 18 and 35 years old who had mild COVID-19 (a few samples of this study predate the infection). Cell type and time point are not known. J is TRBJ2-1 and V is TRBV9; D tentatively reads TRBD1 or TRBD2 (6 bases each). The sequenced sample consisted of PBMCs or a T cell subset sorted from them (not recorded which). CDR3 sequence: CASSVAGDTYNEQFF. The CDR3 nucleotides are TGTGCCAGCAGCGTAGCGGGGGACACCTACAATGAGCAGTTCTTC.